Shown below are 7 T cell receptor beta chains from a single sample sequenced in a study of T cell repertoires in cytomegalovirus infection. TCRdb called the reads again in MiXCR, with one record for every CDR3 protein. The sample has a few hundred thousand distinct CDR3 sequences, over 15% seen once. The specimen was CD8+ T cells from PBMCs. The receptors were gathered from a human donor in good health (CMV status not recorded). Some clones in this sample may be carry-over from other donors' samples.

The chain joins TRBV20-1 to TRBJ2-1; D unresolved. Germline loops: CDR1 DFQATT, CDR2 SNEGSKA (reference sequence). V was shortened by 6 bases and J by 5 bases, with 8 bases between the two germline ends. The CDR3 covers 11 residues. The CDR3 sequence is CSANYHNEQFF. CDR3 nucleotides: TGCAGTGCAAATTACCACAATGAGCAGTTCTTC.

Ten or more counts support this clonotype. The chain uses TRBV6-5 and TRBJ2-1; D uncertain. Deletions cut 0 bases from V and 4 bases from J, with 4 bases between. The germline V gene encodes CDR1 MNHEY and CDR2 SVGAGI. There are 13 residues in the CDR3. The DNA for the CDR3 is TGTGCCAGCAGTTACTCGGCGTACAATGAGCAGTTCTTC. It is translated as CASSYSAYNEQFF.

There are a few counts of this clonotype. This chain uses TRBV6-5 with TRBJ1-6; 7 nucleotides agree with TRBD1. The V gene end was trimmed by 7 bases and the J gene end by 7 bases; junction bases not matched to a gene: 10. Germline loops: CDR1 MNHEY, CDR2 SVGAGI. The CDR3 has 15 amino acids. The CDR3 protein is CASNVAGTANSPLHF. The CDR3 region has the DNA TGTGCCAGCAACGTGGCCGGGACAGCCAATTCACCCCTCCACTTT.

CDR3 bases: TGTGCCAGCAGTCCAAATCTGAGGGGGTTATTAAACACTGAAGCTTTCTTT. Its translation: CASSPNLRGLLNTEAFF. This sequence joins TRBV27 and TRBJ1-1, with D perhaps matching TRBD1 (6 bases). The germline V gene encodes CDR1 MNHEY and CDR2 SMNVEV (reference sequence). V lost 5 bases to trimming and J lost 2 bases, with 21 bases between them. The CDR3 has 17 residues.

This clonotype was counted many times. One end of the junction fails to match germline, which may point to a read error. The rearrangement joins TRBV7-6 to TRBJ1-2; maybe TRBD1 (5 bases). The CDR3 consists of 15 residues. The germline V gene has CDR1 SGHVS and CDR2 FNYEAQ. The CDR3 sequence is CASSPGREGYYGHTF. CDR3 nucleotide sequence: TGTGCCAGCAGCCCAGGCAGGGAAGGGTACTATGGCCACACCTTC.

At least ten counts were recorded for this clonotype. The V gene is TRBV6-5, the J gene TRBJ2-6; TRBD2 is a possible D gene (5 bases). The V end was cut by 4 bases, the J end by 6 bases, with 10 bases between. From germline, CDR1 is MNHEY and CDR2 SVGAGI. The length of the CDR3 is 14 residues. The CDR3, as DNA: TGTGCCAGCAGTTTTTCGGGGTTGGCCAACGTCCTGACTTTC. Its protein product is CASSFSGLANVLTF.

This chain links TRBV10-3 with TRBJ2-7, with 7 positions matching TRBD2. This CDR3 has 13 amino acids. With 5 bases clipped from V and 7 bases from J, the junction kept 8 bases outside the gene matches. The V gene's germline CDR1 is ENHRY and CDR2 SYGVKD. The CDR3 coding sequence is TGTGCCATCAGTCCTAGCGGTGGGTGGGAGCAGTACTTC. Translating it yields CAISPSGGWEQYF.